This TCR beta chain was documented in a study of Graves' ophthalmopathy and Graves' hyperthyroidism. The V gene lost 0 bases and the J gene lost 2 bases, with 7 bases spanning the gap. This CDR3 has 13 amino acids. The V gene's germline CDR1 is DFQATT and CDR2 SNEGSKA (reference sequence). The sample holds many counts of this clonotype. Researchers took RNA transcripts and amplified TCR beta CDR3 regions from them. First-round RT-PCR used HTBI primers; second-round multiplex PCR followed. MiXCR, run by TCRdb on the multiplex PCR reads, gives a single entry per CDR3 protein. Counted here are 200,000 to 250,000 distinct CDR3 sequences, just under 30% occurring once; the ten biggest clones make up approximately 9%.

Sequencing used peripheral blood. This TCR was recovered from a man aged 50-60 years with Graves' ophthalmopathy. This rearrangement joins TRBV20-1 to TRBJ2-5; D gene uncertain. The CDR3 coding sequence is TGCAGTGCTAGAGAGTGGGTGCAAGAGACCCAGTACTTC. This encodes CSAREWVQETQYF.